The clone carrying this T cell receptor beta chain was recorded many times. Its antigen is currently unknown. Time point denoted: newly diagnosed GD, antithyroid drugs for less than 3 months. TCR sequences were obtained from RNA taken from PBMCs. Trimming shortened V by 3 bases and J by 8 bases, and 18 bases separated the two germline ends. The CDR3 length is 15 residues. Germline V gene data show CDR1 as SGHDT and CDR2 as YYEEEE. This entry belongs to a study of regulatory T cells in long-lasting Graves disease. Study results and caveats: Researchers reported studying only peripheral blood, not thyroid tissue.

Sequencing libraries for TCR beta were prepared with iRepertoire HTBI primers and Arm-PCR of CDR3 regions. TCRdb reanalysed the multiplex PCR reads using MiXCR and keeps one entry per CDR3 protein. The sample has some 490,000 distinct CDR3 sequences, about 12% seen once. These records were also assigned to another study, of T cells in Graves' hyperthyroidism and ophthalmopathy. As reported in that work: The HTBI primer set drove a first-round RT-PCR of the TCR CDR3. A 13 V-J model separated ophthalmopathy from stable hyperthyroidism.

This chain uses TRBV5-6 with TRBJ2-1; D might be TRBD1 (6 bases). The sequence was obtained from a woman aged 25 to 39 with Graves disease. Sequences were derived from peripheral blood mononuclear cells (PBMCs), sampled at new diagnosis, from a patient treated with antithyroid drugs. In DNA, the CDR3 is TGTGCCAGCAGCTCGGACAGTCCCCCACCCGATGAGCAGTTCTTC. This translates into CASSSDSPPPDEQFF.